Listed below are T cell receptor beta chains from one sample, sequenced in a study of cytomegalovirus exposure and HLA in healthy donors. Assay: immunoSEQ multiplex PCR; the TCRdb copy retains only in-frame clones and omits some. The table lists roughly 110,000 clones, 65% to 80% of them singletons. The source material was PBMCs. The origin of the receptors is a man in his 60s in good health and CMV-seronegative. Both conserved end residues are part of each CDR3. D genes are given only for firm matches.

D gene | J gene | V gene | CDR3 protein
TRBD2 | TRBJ2-1 | TRBV7-3 | CASSLKGTSGGYEQFF
- | TRBJ1-2 | TRBV6-5 | CASRGQGNYGYTF
- | TRBJ2-2 | TRBV7-2 | CASSFIRGTGELFF
TRBD1 | TRBJ2-5 | TRBV19 | CASSTITGWDRGGETQYF
TRBD1 | TRBJ1-4 | TRBV18 | CASSPTRTGEVEKLFF
- | TRBJ1-1 | TRBV6-5 | CASSYSSGRNGAFF
- | TRBJ1-1 | TRBV18 | CASSPPGHLYEAFF
- | TRBJ1-6 | TRBV2 | CASSRDYNSPLHF
- | TRBJ2-2 | TRBV2 | CASRPGGGLNTGELFF
TRBD1 | TRBJ1-4 | TRBV9 | CASSPGEGQGRPNEKLFF
- | TRBJ2-2 | TRBV2 | CASRTGTEGTGELFF
- | TRBJ1-1 | TRBV19 | CASSIRENTEAFF
- | TRBJ2-1 | TRBV29-1 | CSVRDTLSSYNEQFF
- | TRBJ2-3 | TRBV15 | CATSRAGTSTDTQYF
- | TRBJ2-1 | TRBV5-1 | CASSLVPAGLTTNEQFF
TRBD1 | TRBJ1-2 | TRBV4-1 | CASSQGQGEYGYTF
- | TRBJ2-2 | TRBV4-3 | CASSRDRRNTGELFF
TRBD2 | TRBJ2-3 | TRBV7-3 | CASSFRGGLDTQYF
TRBD1 | TRBJ2-1 | TRBV4-3 | CASSRLTGGNEQFF
TRBD1 | TRBJ1-1 | TRBV4-2 | CASSPRTGATEAFF
- | TRBJ2-3 | TRBV6-5 | CASSPKGRLQYF
TRBD1 | TRBJ2-2 | TRBV11-1 | CASSSDRRNTGELFF
TRBD2 | TRBJ2-2 | TRBV9 | CASSVERLAGGTGELFF
TRBD1 | TRBJ2-5 | TRBV4-3 | CASSPLTGAGETQYF
TRBD1 | TRBJ1-1 | TRBV18 | CASSATGDTEAFF
TRBD1 | TRBJ2-5 | TRBV19 | CASSIVGTGGQETQYF
TRBD1 | - | TRBV18 | CASSPAGGSYEQYF
TRBD1 | TRBJ1-2 | TRBV5-6 | CASSVTGNPGYTF
- | TRBJ2-7 | TRBV21-1 | CASSRIGGTYPCEQYF
TRBD1 | TRBJ1-2 | TRBV27 | CASSSKQGERGYTF
- | TRBJ1-1 | TRBV2 | CASHTPKMRTSTMNTEAFF
TRBD2 | TRBJ2-1 | TRBV7-2 | CASSSQTSVEQFF
TRBD1 | TRBJ1-4 | TRBV28 | CASRTGGPTNEKLFF
TRBD1 | TRBJ1-2 | TRBV28 | CASIRDSFNYGYTF
- | TRBJ1-5 | TRBV19 | CASGQLTSNQPQHF
TRBD1 | TRBJ2-7 | TRBV18 | CASSPAAGGEIYEQYF
- | TRBJ1-5 | TRBV28 | CASSLLYSNQPQHF
TRBD1 | TRBJ2-1 | TRBV18 | CASSPRQGLGNEQFF
TRBD2 | TRBJ2-1 | TRBV18 | CASSPSASGVSSYNEQFF
- | TRBJ2-7 | TRBV29-1 | CSVEGLTAREQYF
- | TRBJ2-5 | TRBV28 | CASRTPATGQETQYF
TRBD2 | TRBJ2-1 | TRBV5-1 | CASSTGLAGRPFF
- | TRBJ1-2 | TRBV19 | CASTIGHSSGYTF
- | TRBJ1-2 | TRBV7-2 | CASSLDQTGGYTF
- | TRBJ2-1 | TRBV5-1 | CASSLDPGGLDEQFF
- | TRBJ2-5 | TRBV18 | CASSPGSPGETQYF
- | TRBJ2-1 | TRBV5-1 | CASAPQEGTYNEQFF
- | TRBJ1-1 | TRBV9 | CASSVGVEGMYTEAFF